Following are 6 T cell receptor beta chains from one sample sequenced in a study of post-analysis software for immune sequencing data. These TCRs' antigens remain unknown. Overall study results and limits: With TRBV5-6, TRBV5-1 and TRBV20-1 included, about five TRBV segments were more frequent in patients than in controls.

Sequencing libraries made from TCR beta cDNA carried unique molecular identifiers. In TCRdb, the PCR reads were re-called with MiXCR into one record per CDR3 protein. Found here are 600,000 to 750,000 distinct CDR3 sequences, approximately 59% of them singletons; the top ten hold 11%. Source material: blood. All receptors derive from a girl aged 2 to 10 with multiple sclerosis.

This clonotype was counted a single time. V gene TRBV7-2 combines with J gene TRBJ2-3; the match to TRBD2 covers 11 bases. The J segment lost 2 bases and the V segment lost 3 bases, leaving 16 bases of the junction unmatched. There are 20 residues in the CDR3. CDR1 is SGHTA, CDR2 FQGNSA, per germline. DNA for the CDR3: TGTGCCAGCAGCTTGCCCCGACTAGCGGGGTTGATCCAGACCACAGATACGCAGTATTTT. Its translation is CASSLPRLAGLIQTTDTQYF.

The chain couples TRBV24-1 to TRBJ1-2; no definite D call. Germline values: CDR1 KGHDR, CDR2 SFDVKD. The V and J ends lost 5 bases and 1 base respectively, with 7 bases between them. This CDR3 spans 13 amino acids. The CDR3 DNA reads TGTGCCACCAGTGTCTCGGATAACTATGGCTACACCTTC. Its translation is CATSVSDNYGYTF.

This clonotype came up a few times. The rearrangement uses TRBV29-1 and TRBJ2-1, with D uncertain. V lost 4 bases and J 2 bases, leaving 9 bases between the germline ends. In germline, CDR1 is SQVTM, CDR2 ANQGSEA. The CDR3 consists of 13 residues. The CDR3 sequence: CSVVRRTYNEQFF. DNA for the CDR3: TGCAGCGTTGTTCGCAGAACCTACAATGAGCAGTTCTTC.

The chain joins TRBV5-6 to TRBJ2-1; D is possibly TRBD2 (5 bases). Germline CDR1 is SGHDT and CDR2 is YYEEEE. V was shortened by 4 bases and J by 8 bases, with 19 bases between the two germline ends. There are 15 residues in the CDR3. The CDR3 region has the DNA TGTGCCAGCAGCGGCCCGGACTCAGAGGGCGATGAGCAGTTCTTC. Amino acid sequence: CASSGPDSEGDEQFF.

This clonotype has more than one count but fewer than ten. At one of its ends the junction is not consistent with the germline gene, which may arise from a read error. This chain connects TRBV6-1 to TRBJ1-1; 9 positions agree with TRBD1. Germline V gene lookup returns CDR1 MNHNS and CDR2 SASEGT. This CDR3 comprises 15 residues. The CDR3 DNA reads as TGTGCCGGCAGCGTCGGACAGGGGCCGAACACTGAAGCTTTCTTT. Translating it yields CAGSVGQGPNTEAFF.

This clonotype has a handful of counts. This chain uses TRBV2 with TRBJ2-3; perhaps D is TRBD1 or TRBD2 (5 bases each). This CDR3 contains 16 residues. V was cut by 0 bases and J by 6 bases, with 16 bases left in between. The germline V gene has CDR1 SNHLY and CDR2 FYNNEI. The CDR3 DNA sequence: TGTGCCAGCAGTGAAGCGCCGGGACCTTCGGGGGATACGCAGTATTTT. Protein product: CASSEAPGPSGDTQYF.